These 18 T cell receptor beta chains originate from one sample sequenced in a study of cytomegalovirus exposure and HLA in healthy donors (dated by TCRdb to the late 2010s). The library relied on the immunoSEQ multiplex PCR assay. The multiplex PCR relied on a mix of 60 forward primers for TCR Vbeta segments and 13 reverse primers for TCR Jbeta segments. The table was pulled from immuneACCESS by TCRdb, which kept in-frame rearrangements only. Such tables lose some clones; where checked, under half of the loss comes from unresolved V genes, and the rest has no known cause. This sample gives over 130,000 clones in total; 75% to 85% of them show up just once. Roughly 4% of the sample is in the top ten clones. The sample taken for sequencing was PBMCs. The receptors were gathered from a human donor in good health.

This chain uses TRBV28 with TRBJ1-5; no clear D gene. The V gene lost 6 bases and the J gene lost 3 bases, with 12 bases spanning the gap. The CDR3 runs to 14 residues. CDR1 and CDR2 (germline): MDHEN, SYDVKM. The CDR3 coding sequence is TGTGCCAGCAGCAAACAGCGGATCAATCAGCCCCAGCATTTT. This encodes CASSKQRINQPQHF.

A few counts support this clone. This chain connects TRBV4-2 to TRBJ1-2; no clear D gene. Germline V gene sequence: CDR1 LGHNA, CDR2 YNFKEQ. V was shortened by 0 bases and J by 7 bases, with 18 bases between the two germline ends. The CDR3 consists of 16 residues. CDR3: CASSQDYGLVSRGYTF. CDR3 bases: TGTGCCAGCAGCCAAGACTACGGTTTAGTCTCGCGTGGCTACACCTTC.

V is TRBV6-1 and J is TRBJ2-7, with 14 bases aligning to TRBD2. The trim removed 6 bases at V and 4 bases at J, leaving 5 bases unmatched. Germline loops: CDR1 MNHNS, CDR2 SASEGT. This CDR3 has 15 amino acids. CDR3 sequence (DNA): TGTGCCAGCAGAGAAAGGACTAGCGGGAGGTACGAGCAGTACTTC. This codes for CASRERTSGRYEQYF.

The chain joins TRBV27 to TRBJ2-1; 10 nucleotides match TRBD2. Trimming cost V 5 bases and J 4 bases; bases outside gene matches: 2. Germline CDR1 and CDR2: MNHEY and SMNVEV (reference sequence). The CDR3 is 14 residues long. CDR3 residues: CASSPLAGYNEQFF. CDR3 bases: TGTGCCAGCAGTCCACTAGCGGGGTACAATGAGCAGTTCTTC.

The chain has TRBV23-1 and TRBJ2-1, with 9 nucleotides matching TRBD1. TRBV23-1 is known as an ORF, though its function is uncertain. Trimming took 7 bases from V and 8 from J; bases not matched to a gene: 18. The CDR3 consists of 17 residues. DNA for the CDR3: TGCGCCAGCACCATATTAAACCGGGACAGGGAAGTTCATGAGCAGTTCTTC. It encodes CASTILNRDREVHEQFF.

This clone was observed a handful of times. The chain has TRBV6-1 and TRBJ2-5; 9 nucleotides line up with TRBD1. The CDR3 is 16 amino acids. Trimming at V came to 3 bases and at J to 6 bases, leaving 11 bases not matched to a gene. CDR1 is MNHNS and CDR2 is SASEGT in the germline V gene. The DNA of the CDR3 is TGTGCCAGCAGTGATCCGGGACAGGGTTCAGGGAAGACCCAGTACTTC. Its translation: CASSDPGQGSGKTQYF.

The gene calls are TRBV29-1 and TRBJ2-1, with D unclear. The CDR3 contains 9 residues. CDR1 SQVTM and CDR2 ANQGSEA come from the germline V gene. The V end was cut by 6 bases, the J end by 8 bases, with 5 bases between. The CDR3 sequence: CSVDYEQFF. In DNA, the CDR3 is TGCAGCGTAGACTATGAGCAGTTCTTC.

The count of this clone is one. The junction does not match germline at one end; this may be a read error. The CDR3 region is CASSLKWAGNAEAFF. Here the CDR3 DNA reads TGTGCCAGCAGCTTAAAATGGGCGGGGAACGCTGAAGCTTTCTTT. The rearrangement links TRBV7-9 to TRBJ1-1; D not certain. This CDR3 has 15 residues. CDR1 and CDR2 (germline): SEHNR, FQNEAQ (reference sequence).

The rearrangement uses TRBV5-1 and TRBJ2-3; possibly TRBD2 for D (6 bases). This CDR3 is 17 amino acids long. The germline gives CDR1 SGHRS, CDR2 YFSETQ. The V end lost 4 bases, the J end lost 0 bases, and 18 bases lay between the germline ends. The DNA of the CDR3 is TGCGCCAGCAGCCGCGACCCAAGGAGGGTTAGCACAGATACGCAGTATTTT. Its translation: CASSRDPRRVSTDTQYF.

The chain has TRBV5-4 and TRBJ2-3, with 8 nucleotides matching TRBD1. This CDR3 has 15 amino acids. Germline trimming cut 3 bases from V and 1 base from J; bases unmatched to any gene: 4. Germline CDR1 reads SGHNT; CDR2 reads YYREEE (reference sequence). CDR3 coding DNA: TGTGCCAGCAGCTCGGCGGGACAGGGCACAGATACGCAGTATTTT. Amino acid sequence: CASSSAGQGTDTQYF.

The chain is built from TRBV5-1 and TRBJ2-7; a possible D gene is TRBD1 (5 bases). The germline gives CDR1 SGHRS, CDR2 YFSETQ. The germline V and J ends were trimmed by 0 bases and 5 bases, with 12 bases remaining between them. The CDR3 runs 14 residues. CDR3 in DNA: TGCGCCAGCAGCTTGGAGGGGAAGGGCCACGAGCAGTACTTC. It specifies CASSLEGKGHEQYF.

The CDR3 nucleotides read TGTGCCAGCAGCCCCACCGTGGGACGGGAGCGGGAGGGCGGCAATGAGCAGTTCTTC. It is translated as CASSPTVGREREGGNEQFF. This rearrangement joins TRBV13 to TRBJ2-1, with TRBD2 matching over 10 bases. The CDR3 has 19 amino acids. CDR1 PRHDT and CDR2 FYEKMQ come from the germline V gene (reference sequence). The trim removed 5 bases at V and 6 bases at J, leaving 19 bases unmatched.

The chain is built from TRBV4-2 and TRBJ2-1, with TRBD2 matching over 11 bases. CDR3 length equals 17 residues. The germline V gene has CDR1 LGHNA and CDR2 YNFKEQ. The V segment lost 4 bases and the J segment 2 bases; nucleotides outside the gene matches: 7. The CDR3 DNA is TGTGCCAGCAGCCGGCTAGCGGGGGGCCCCCCCTACAATGAGCAGTTCTTC. Protein sequence: CASSRLAGGPPYNEQFF.

The chain's CDR3 is CASSETTSSGNTIYF. DNA for the CDR3: TGCGCCAGCAGTGAAACCACGAGCTCTGGAAACACCATATATTTT. The V gene is TRBV10-2, the J gene TRBJ1-3; D gene ambiguous. The CDR3 length is 15 residues. V shed 3 bases and J shed 0 bases, with 9 bases lying between them. CDR1 and CDR2 from the germline V gene are WSHSY and SAAADI.

The V gene is TRBV19, the J gene TRBJ2-6, with TRBD1 as a possible D gene (5 bases). The CDR3 spans 15 residues. Trimming took off 3 bases at V and 2 bases at J, with 8 bases between the two ends. Germline V gives CDR1 LNHDA, CDR2 SQIVND (reference sequence). CDR3 residues: CASSMTVAGANVLTF. The CDR3 region has the DNA TGTGCCAGTAGTATGACAGTAGCTGGGGCCAACGTCCTGACTTTC.

The chain carries TRBV6-1 and TRBJ1-2; D gene ambiguous. The CDR3 totals 10 residues. Germline lookup yields CDR1 MNHNS and CDR2 SASEGT. V was cut by 8 bases and J by 8 bases, with 9 bases left in between. CDR3 amino acids: CASGGVGYTF. The CDR3 bases are TGTGCCAGCGGCGGAGTAGGCTACACCTTC.

CDR3 nucleotide sequence: TGTGCCAGCACCGGCACAGATACGCAGTATTTT. As protein: CASTGTDTQYF. J is TRBJ2-3 and V is TRBV6-5; D unresolved. Trimming stripped 7 bases from V and 1 base from J, with 3 bases between. Germline V CDR1 and CDR2: MNHEY, SVGAGI. The CDR3 totals 11 residues.

CDR3 loop: CASSLLRQGSNYGYTF. DNA for the CDR3: TGTGCCAGCAGTTTACTAAGACAGGGATCAAACTATGGCTACACCTTC. The chain joins TRBV27 to TRBJ1-2, with 7 bases aligning to TRBD1. CDR3 length: 16 residues. CDR1 and CDR2 (germline): MNHEY, SMNVEV (reference sequence). Losses at the gene ends were 2 bases for V and 2 bases for J; bases not matched to a gene: 8.